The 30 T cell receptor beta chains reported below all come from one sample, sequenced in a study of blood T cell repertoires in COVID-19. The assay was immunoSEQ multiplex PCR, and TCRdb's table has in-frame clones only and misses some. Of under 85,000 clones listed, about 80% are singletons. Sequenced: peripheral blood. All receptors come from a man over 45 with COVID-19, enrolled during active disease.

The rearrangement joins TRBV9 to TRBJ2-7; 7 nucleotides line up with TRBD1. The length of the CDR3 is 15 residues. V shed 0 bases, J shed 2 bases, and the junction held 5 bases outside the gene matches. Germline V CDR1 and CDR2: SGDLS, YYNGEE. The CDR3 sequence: CASSVDQGDAYEQYF. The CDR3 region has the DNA TGTGCCAGCAGCGTAGATCAGGGGGATGCCTACGAGCAGTACTTC.

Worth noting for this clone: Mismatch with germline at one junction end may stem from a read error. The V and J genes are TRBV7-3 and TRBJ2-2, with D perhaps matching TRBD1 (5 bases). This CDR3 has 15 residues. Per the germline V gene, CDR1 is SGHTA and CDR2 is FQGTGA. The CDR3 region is CASSLTTANTGELFF. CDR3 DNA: TGTGCCAGCAGCCTAACGACAGCGAACACCGGGGAGCTGTTTTTT.

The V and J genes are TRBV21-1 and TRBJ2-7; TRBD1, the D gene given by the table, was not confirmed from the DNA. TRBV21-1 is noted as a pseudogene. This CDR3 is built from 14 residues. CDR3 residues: CASSKSPDSYEQYF. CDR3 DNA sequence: TGTGCCAGCAGCAAATCACCAGATTCCTACGAGCAGTACTTC.

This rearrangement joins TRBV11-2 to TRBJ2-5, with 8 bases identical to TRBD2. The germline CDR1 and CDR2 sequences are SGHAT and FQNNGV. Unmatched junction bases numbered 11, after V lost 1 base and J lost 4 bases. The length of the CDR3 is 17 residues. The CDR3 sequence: CASSLGIAPAGGETQYF. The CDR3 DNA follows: TGTGCCAGCAGCTTAGGTATTGCGCCGGCGGGGGGAGAGACCCAGTACTTC.

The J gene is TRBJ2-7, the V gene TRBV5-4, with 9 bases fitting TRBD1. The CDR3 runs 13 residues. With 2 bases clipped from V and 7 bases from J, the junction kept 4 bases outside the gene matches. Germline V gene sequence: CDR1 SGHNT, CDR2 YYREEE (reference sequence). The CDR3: CASSLGTGREQYF. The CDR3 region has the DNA TGTGCCAGCAGCTTAGGGACAGGGAGGGAGCAGTACTTC.

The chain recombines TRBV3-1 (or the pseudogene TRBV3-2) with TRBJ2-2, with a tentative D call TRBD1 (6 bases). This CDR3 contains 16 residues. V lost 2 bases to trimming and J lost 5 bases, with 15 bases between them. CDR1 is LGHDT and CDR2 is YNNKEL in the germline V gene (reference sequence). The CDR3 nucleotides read TGTGCCAGCAGCCAAAATAAAGGGGGTCGAACCGGGGAGCTGTTTTTT. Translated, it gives CASSQNKGGRTGELFF.

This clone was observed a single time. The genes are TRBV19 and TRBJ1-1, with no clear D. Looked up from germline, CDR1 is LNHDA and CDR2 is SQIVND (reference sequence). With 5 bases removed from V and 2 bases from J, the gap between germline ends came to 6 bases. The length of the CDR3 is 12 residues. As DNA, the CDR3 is TGTGCCAGTAGTCCAACAAACACTGAAGCTTTCTTT. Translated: CASSPTNTEAFF. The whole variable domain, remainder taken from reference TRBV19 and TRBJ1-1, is DGGITQSPKYLFRKEGQNVTLSCEQNLNHDAMYWYRQDPGQGLRLIYYSQIVNDFQKGDIAEGYSVSREKKESFPLTVTSAQKNPTAFYLCASSPTNTEAFFGQGTRLTVV.

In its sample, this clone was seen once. The CDR3: CASRAGVGEQFF. CDR3 nucleotides: TGTGCCTCCAGGGCAGGGGTCGGAGAGCAGTTCTTC. The chain carries TRBV19 and TRBJ2-1; tentative D call: TRBD1 (6 bases). Germline V gene lookup returns CDR1 LNHDA and CDR2 SQIVND (reference sequence). The V gene lost 11 bases and the J gene lost 10 bases, with 18 bases spanning the gap. The CDR3 is made up of 12 amino acids.

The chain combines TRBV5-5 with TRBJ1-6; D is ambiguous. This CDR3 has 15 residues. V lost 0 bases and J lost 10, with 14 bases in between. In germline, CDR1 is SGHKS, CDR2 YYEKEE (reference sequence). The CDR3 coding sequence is TGTGCCAGCAGCTTGGGTTCAGCAGGAACCTCACCCCTCCACTTT. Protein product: CASSLGSAGTSPLHF.

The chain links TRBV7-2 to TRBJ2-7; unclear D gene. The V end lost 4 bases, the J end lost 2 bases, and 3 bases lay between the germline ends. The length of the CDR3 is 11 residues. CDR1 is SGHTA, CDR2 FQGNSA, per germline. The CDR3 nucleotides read TGTGCCAGCAGCTCTGCCTACGAGCAGTACTTC. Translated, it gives CASSSAYEQYF.

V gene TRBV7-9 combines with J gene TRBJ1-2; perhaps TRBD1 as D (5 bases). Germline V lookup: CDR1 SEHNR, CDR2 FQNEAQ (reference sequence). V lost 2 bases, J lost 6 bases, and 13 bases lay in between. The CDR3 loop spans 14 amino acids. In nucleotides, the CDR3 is TGTGCCAGCAGCTTAAACCTAGGGGATGATGGCTACACCTTC. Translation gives CASSLNLGDDGYTF.

The CDR3: CASSMKWTGGASRSEQFF. CDR3 bases: TGTGCCAGTAGTATGAAGTGGACAGGGGGCGCGAGTAGGTCTGAGCAGTTCTTC. The V call is TRBV19, the J call TRBJ2-1, with TRBD1 matching 11 bases. The CDR3 has 18 amino acids. J was trimmed by 9 bases and V by 3 bases; bases with no gene match: 16. From germline, CDR1 is LNHDA and CDR2 SQIVND (reference sequence). Using reference TRBV19 and TRBJ2-1 for the parts outside the CDR3, the full variable domain is DGGITQSPKYLFRKEGQNVTLSCEQNLNHDAMYWYRQDPGQGLRLIYYSQIVNDFQKGDIAEGYSVSREKKESFPLTVTSAQKNPTAFYLCASSMKWTGGASRSEQFFGPGTRLTVL.

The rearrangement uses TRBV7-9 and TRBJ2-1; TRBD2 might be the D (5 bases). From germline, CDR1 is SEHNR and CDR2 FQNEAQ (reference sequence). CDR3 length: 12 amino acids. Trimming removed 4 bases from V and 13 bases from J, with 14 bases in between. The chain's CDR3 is CASSSRSGIQFF. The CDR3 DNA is TGTGCCAGCAGCTCTCGTTCCGGGATCCAGTTCTTC.

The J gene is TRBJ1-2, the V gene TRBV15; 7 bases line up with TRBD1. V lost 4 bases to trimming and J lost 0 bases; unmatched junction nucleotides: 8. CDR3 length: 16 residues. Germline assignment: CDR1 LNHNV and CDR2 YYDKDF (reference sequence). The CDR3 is CATSTNRDSPNYGYTF. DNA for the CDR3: TGTGCCACCAGCACTAACCGGGACAGTCCTAACTATGGCTACACCTTC.

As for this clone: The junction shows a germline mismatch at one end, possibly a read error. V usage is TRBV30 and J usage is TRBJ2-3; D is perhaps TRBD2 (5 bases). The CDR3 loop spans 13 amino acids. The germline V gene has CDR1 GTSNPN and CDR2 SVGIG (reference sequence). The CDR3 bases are TGTGCCGGGAGCCCGGGATTAACAGATACGCAGTATTTT. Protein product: CAGSPGLTDTQYF.

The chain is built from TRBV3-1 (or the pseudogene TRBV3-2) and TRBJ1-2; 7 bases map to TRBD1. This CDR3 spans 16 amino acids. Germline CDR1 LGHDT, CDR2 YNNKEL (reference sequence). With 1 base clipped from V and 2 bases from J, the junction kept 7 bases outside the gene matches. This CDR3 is CASSQVGGGGNYGYTF. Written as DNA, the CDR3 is TGTGCCAGCAGCCAAGTAGGAGGGGGCGGCAACTATGGCTACACCTTC.

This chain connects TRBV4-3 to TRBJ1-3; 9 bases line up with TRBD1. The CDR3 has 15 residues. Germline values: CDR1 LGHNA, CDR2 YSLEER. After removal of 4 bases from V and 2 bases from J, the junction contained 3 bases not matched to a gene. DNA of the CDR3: TGCGCCAGCAGCCGGTACAGGGGGCCTGGAAACACCATATATTTT. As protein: CASSRYRGPGNTIYF.

The DNA of the CDR3 is TGCAGTGCTAGTAAGGGACTAGCGGGGGTCCTCCACACAGATACGCAGTATTTT. It translates to CSASKGLAGVLHTDTQYF. The V call is TRBV20-1, the J call TRBJ2-3; 14 bases map to TRBD2. Trimming cost V 3 bases and J 2 bases; bases outside gene matches: 10. Germline CDR1 DFQATT, CDR2 SNEGSKA (reference sequence). The CDR3 sequence is 18 residues long.

CDR3 amino acids: CASSLRRLAGGDNEQFF. The CDR3 DNA is TGTGCCAGTAGTCTCCGTCGACTAGCGGGGGGGGACAATGAGCAGTTCTTC. The chain carries TRBV19 and TRBJ2-1; TRBD2 matches at 14 bases. The V and J ends lost 5 bases and 5 bases, in that order; junction bases with no gene match: 8. The V gene's germline CDR1 is LNHDA and CDR2 SQIVND (reference sequence). The CDR3 extends over 17 amino acids.

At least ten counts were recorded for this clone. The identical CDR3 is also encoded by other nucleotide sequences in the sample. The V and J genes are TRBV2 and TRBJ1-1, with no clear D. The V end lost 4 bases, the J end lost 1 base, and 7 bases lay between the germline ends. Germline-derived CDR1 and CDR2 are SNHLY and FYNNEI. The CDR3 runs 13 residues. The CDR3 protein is CASSGPGNTEAFF. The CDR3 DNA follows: TGTGCCAGCAGTGGGCCAGGGAACACTGAAGCTTTCTTT.

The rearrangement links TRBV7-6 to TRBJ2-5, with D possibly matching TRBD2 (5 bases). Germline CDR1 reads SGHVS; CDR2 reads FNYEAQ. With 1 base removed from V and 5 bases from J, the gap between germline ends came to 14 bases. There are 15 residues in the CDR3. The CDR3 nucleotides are TGTGCCAGCAGCTTAGACGGTAGCCGGGGTGAGACCCAGTACTTC. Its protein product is CASSLDGSRGETQYF.

The CDR3 loop is CASSIFEAGGYGYTF. In DNA form, the CDR3 reads TGTGCCAGTAGTATTTTCGAGGCAGGGGGATATGGCTACACCTTC. J is TRBJ1-2 and V is TRBV19, with 7 bases lining up with TRBD1. The V segment lost 3 bases and the J segment 5 bases; nucleotides outside the gene matches: 9. Germline V gives CDR1 LNHDA, CDR2 SQIVND (reference sequence). The CDR3 is 15 amino acids. Looking up the rest from reference TRBV19 and TRBJ1-2 gives the full variable domain: DGGITQSPKYLFRKEGQNVTLSCEQNLNHDAMYWYRQDPGQGLRLIYYSQIVNDFQKGDIAEGYSVSREKKESFPLTVTSAQKNPTAFYLCASSIFEAGGYGYTFGSGTRLTVV.

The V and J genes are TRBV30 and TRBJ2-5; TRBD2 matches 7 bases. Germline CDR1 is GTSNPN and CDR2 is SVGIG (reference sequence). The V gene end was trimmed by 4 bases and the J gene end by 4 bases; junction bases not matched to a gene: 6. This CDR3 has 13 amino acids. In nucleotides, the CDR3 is TGTGCCTGGACTGGGGGGGTGGGAGAGACCCAGTACTTC. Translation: CAWTGGVGETQYF. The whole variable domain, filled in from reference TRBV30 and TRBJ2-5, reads SQTIHQWPATLVQPVGSPLSLECTVEGTSNPNLYWYRQAAGRGLQLLFYSVGIGQISSEVPQNLSASRPQDRQFILSSKKLLLSDSGFYLCAWTGGVGETQYFGPGTRLLVL.

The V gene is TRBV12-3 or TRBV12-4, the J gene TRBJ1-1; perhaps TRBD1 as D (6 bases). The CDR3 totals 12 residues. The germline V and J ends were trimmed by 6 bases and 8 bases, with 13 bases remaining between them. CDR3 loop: CASSNRELEAFF. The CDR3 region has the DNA TGTGCCAGCAGCAACAGGGAACTGGAAGCTTTCTTT.

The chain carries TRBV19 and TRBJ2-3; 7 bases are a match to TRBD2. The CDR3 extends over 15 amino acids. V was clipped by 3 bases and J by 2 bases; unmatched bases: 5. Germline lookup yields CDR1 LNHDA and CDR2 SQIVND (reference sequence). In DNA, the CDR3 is TGTGCCAGTAGTATTTTTGGGACTATCACAGATACGCAGTATTTT. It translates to CASSIFGTITDTQYF.

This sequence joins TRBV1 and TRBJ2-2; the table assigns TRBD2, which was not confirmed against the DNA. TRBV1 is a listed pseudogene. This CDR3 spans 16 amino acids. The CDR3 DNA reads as TGCACCAGCAGCCAGGATAGAGGGAGTAGCACCGGGGAGCTGTTTTTT. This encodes CTSSQDRGSSTGELFF.

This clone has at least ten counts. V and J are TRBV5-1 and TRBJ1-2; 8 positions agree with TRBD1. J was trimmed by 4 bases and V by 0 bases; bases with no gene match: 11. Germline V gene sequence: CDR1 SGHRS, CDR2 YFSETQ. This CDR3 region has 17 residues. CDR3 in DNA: TGCGCCAGCAGCTTGGGCCAGGGGGCTGTATCGGTCTATGGCTACACCTTC. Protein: CASSLGQGAVSVYGYTF.

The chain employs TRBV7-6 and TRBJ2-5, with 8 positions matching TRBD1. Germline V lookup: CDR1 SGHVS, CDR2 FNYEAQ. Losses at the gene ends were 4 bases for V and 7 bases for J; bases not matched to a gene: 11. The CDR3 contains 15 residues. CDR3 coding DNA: TGTGCCAGCAGCTCACCGGGACAGGCTGTGGGGACCCAGTACTTC. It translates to CASSSPGQAVGTQYF.

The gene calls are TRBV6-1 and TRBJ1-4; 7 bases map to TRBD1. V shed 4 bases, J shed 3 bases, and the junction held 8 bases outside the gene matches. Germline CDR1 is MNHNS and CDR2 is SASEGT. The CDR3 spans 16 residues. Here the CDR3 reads CASSVGTDLPNEKLFF. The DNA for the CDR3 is TGTGCCAGCAGTGTAGGGACAGACCTCCCTAATGAAAAACTGTTTTTT.

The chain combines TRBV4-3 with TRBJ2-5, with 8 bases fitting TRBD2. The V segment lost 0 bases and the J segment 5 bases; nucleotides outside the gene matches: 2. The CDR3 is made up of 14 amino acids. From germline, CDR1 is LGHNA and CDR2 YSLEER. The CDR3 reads CASSQDSGVETQYF. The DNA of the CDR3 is TGCGCCAGCAGCCAAGATAGCGGGGTTGAGACCCAGTACTTC.